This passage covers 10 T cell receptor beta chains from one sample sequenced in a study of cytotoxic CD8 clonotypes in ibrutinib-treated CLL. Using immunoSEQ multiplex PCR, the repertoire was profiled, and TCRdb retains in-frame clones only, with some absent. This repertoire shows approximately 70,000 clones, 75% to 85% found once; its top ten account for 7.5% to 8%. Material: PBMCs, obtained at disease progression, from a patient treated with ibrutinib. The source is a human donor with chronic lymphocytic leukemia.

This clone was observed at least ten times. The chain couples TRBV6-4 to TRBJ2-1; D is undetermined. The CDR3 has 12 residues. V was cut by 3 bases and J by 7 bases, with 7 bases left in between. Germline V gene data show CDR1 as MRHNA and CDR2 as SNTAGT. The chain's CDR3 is CASSEGENEQFF. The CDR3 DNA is TGTGCCAGCAGTGAGGGCGAGAATGAGCAGTTCTTC.

The CDR3 spells CASSSFDRRGSYNEQFF. The CDR3 nucleotides read TGTGCCAGCAGTTCCTTCGACAGGCGAGGTTCTTACAATGAGCAGTTCTTC. This chain links TRBV27 with TRBJ2-1; a weak D match, TRBD1 (6 bases). V was shortened by 4 bases and J by 4 bases, with 20 bases between the two germline ends. The CDR3 has 17 residues. Looked up from germline, CDR1 is MNHEY and CDR2 is SMNVEV (reference sequence).

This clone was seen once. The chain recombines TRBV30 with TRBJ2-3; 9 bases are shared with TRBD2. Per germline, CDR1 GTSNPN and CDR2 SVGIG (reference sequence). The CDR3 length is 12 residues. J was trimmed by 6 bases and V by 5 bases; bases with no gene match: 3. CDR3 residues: CAWAGGPDTQYF. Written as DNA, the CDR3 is TGTGCCTGGGCGGGGGGGCCTGATACGCAGTATTTT. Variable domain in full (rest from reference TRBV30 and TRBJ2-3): SQTIHQWPATLVQPVGSPLSLECTVEGTSNPNLYWYRQAAGRGLQLLFYSVGIGQISSEVPQNLSASRPQDRQFILSSKKLLLSDSGFYLCAWAGGPDTQYFGPGTRLTVL.

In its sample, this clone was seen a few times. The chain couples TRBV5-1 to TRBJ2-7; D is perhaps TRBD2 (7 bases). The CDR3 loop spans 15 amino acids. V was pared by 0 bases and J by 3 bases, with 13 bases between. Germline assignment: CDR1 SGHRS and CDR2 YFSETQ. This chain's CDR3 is CASSLVAGEGYEQYF. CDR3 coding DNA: TGCGCCAGCAGCTTGGTGGCAGGGGAGGGCTACGAGCAGTACTTC. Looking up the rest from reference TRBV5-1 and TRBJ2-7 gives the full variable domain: KAGVTQTPRYLIKTRGQQVTLSCSPISGHRSVSWYQQTPGQGLQFLFEYFSETQRNKGNFPGRFSGRQFSNSRSEMNVSTLELGDSALYLCASSLVAGEGYEQYFGPGTRLTVT.

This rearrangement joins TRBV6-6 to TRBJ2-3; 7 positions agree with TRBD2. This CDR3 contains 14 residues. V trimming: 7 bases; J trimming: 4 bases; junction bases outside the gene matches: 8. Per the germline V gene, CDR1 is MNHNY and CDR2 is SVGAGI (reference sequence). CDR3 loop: CASTRTRAADTQYF. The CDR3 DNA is TGTGCCAGCACTCGGACTAGGGCGGCAGATACGCAGTATTTT.

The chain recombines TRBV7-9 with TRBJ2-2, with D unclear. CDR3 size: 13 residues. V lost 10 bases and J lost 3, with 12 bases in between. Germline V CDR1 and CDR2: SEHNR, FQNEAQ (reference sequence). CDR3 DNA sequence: TGTGCCATCGAGGATGCGGACACCGGGGAGCTGTTTTTT. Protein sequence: CAIEDADTGELFF.

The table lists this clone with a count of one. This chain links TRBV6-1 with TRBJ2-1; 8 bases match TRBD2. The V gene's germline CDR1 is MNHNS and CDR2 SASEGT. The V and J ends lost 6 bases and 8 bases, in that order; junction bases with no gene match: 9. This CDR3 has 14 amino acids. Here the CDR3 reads CASRLVAGIDEQFF. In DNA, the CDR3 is TGTGCCAGCAGGCTAGTAGCGGGGATCGATGAGCAGTTCTTC.

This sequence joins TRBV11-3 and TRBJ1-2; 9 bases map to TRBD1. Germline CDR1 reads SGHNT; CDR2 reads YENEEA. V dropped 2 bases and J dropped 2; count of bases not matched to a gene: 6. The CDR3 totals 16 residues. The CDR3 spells CASSLRYRGLNYGYTF. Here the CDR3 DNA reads TGTGCCAGCAGCTTAAGATACAGGGGGCTAAACTATGGCTACACCTTC.

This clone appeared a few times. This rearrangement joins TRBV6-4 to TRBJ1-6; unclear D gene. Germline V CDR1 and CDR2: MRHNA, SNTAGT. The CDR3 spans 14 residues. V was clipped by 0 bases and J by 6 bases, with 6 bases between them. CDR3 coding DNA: TGTGCCAGCAGTGACTCGACGGGTAATTCACCCCTCCACTTT. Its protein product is CASSDSTGNSPLHF.

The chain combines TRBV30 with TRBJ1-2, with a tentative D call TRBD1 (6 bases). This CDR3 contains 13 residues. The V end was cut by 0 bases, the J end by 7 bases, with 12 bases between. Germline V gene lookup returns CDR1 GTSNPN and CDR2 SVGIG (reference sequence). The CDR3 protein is CAWSVGPRGGYTF. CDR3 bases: TGTGCCTGGAGTGTAGGTCCCAGGGGTGGCTACACCTTC.